A single sample gave rise to the 29 T cell receptor beta chains below, sequenced in a study of blood T cell repertoires in COVID-19. The assay was immunoSEQ multiplex PCR, and TCRdb's table has in-frame clones only and misses some. The sample includes about 110,000 clones, roughly 69% of them seen just once. Source material: peripheral blood. The receptors stem from a man older than 75 with acute or convalescent COVID-19.

This CDR3 reads CASSLDFSETQYF. CDR3 DNA: TGTGCCAGCAGCTTGGACTTCTCGGAGACCCAGTACTTC. The J gene is TRBJ2-5, the V gene TRBV7-9, with D possibly being TRBD2 (5 bases). V gave up 3 bases and J gave up 5 bases, with 10 bases separating them. The germline V gene has CDR1 SEHNR and CDR2 FQNEAQ (reference sequence). The CDR3 runs to 13 residues.

The chain joins TRBV27 to TRBJ1-2; 7 positions agree with TRBD1. CDR3 length equals 14 residues. V lost 3 bases to trimming and J lost 2 bases; unmatched junction nucleotides: 3. Germline V gene data show CDR1 as MNHEY and CDR2 as SMNVEV (reference sequence). The CDR3 DNA sequence: TGTGCCAGCAGTTTCCGACAGGGCAACTATGGCTACACCTTC. This encodes CASSFRQGNYGYTF.

The J gene is TRBJ1-2, the V gene TRBV4-2; 8 nucleotides line up with TRBD1. V shed 2 bases and J 2 bases; nucleotides not matched to a gene: 10. The CDR3 runs to 17 residues. The germline gives CDR1 LGHNA, CDR2 YNFKEQ. CDR3 coding DNA: TGTGCCAGCAGCCAACCCGTTGATGGACAGGGAAACTATGGCTACACCTTC. Translating gives CASSQPVDGQGNYGYTF.

The chain links TRBV18 to TRBJ2-3; D gene uncertain. The V gene's germline CDR1 is KGHSH and CDR2 LQKENI. The CDR3 length is 15 residues. The V end lost 2 bases, the J end lost 1 base, and 10 bases lay between the germline ends. The CDR3 sequence is CASSPTPIGTDTQYF. The CDR3 nucleotides are TGTGCCAGCTCACCAACTCCAATCGGCACAGATACGCAGTATTTT.

The rearrangement joins TRBV24-1 to TRBJ2-5; TRBD1 agrees at 7 bases. The CDR3 runs 15 residues. Germline values: CDR1 KGHDR, CDR2 SFDVKD. The V gene end was trimmed by 3 bases and the J gene end by 5 bases; junction bases not matched to a gene: 8. The DNA of the CDR3 is TGTGCCACCAGTGATCCCGGGACAGCACGCGAGACCCAGTACTTC. Translated: CATSDPGTARETQYF.

This clone was counted between two and nine times. The chain links TRBV28 to TRBJ1-1; 9 nucleotides match TRBD1. Per germline, CDR1 MDHEN and CDR2 SYDVKM. The CDR3 covers 14 residues. Germline trimming cut 10 bases from V and 4 bases from J; bases unmatched to any gene: 10. The CDR3 DNA sequence: TGTGCCACGCACTACAGGGGGCGCGTCACTGAAGCTTTCTTT. Its translation: CATHYRGRVTEAFF.

The chain carries TRBV11-2 and TRBJ2-1; D not resolved. Germline CDR1 SGHAT, CDR2 FQNNGV. V was trimmed by 2 bases and J by 12 bases, leaving 11 bases between them. The CDR3 extends over 12 amino acids. CDR3 amino acids: CASSLLPVGQFF. Written as DNA, the CDR3 is TGTGCCAGCAGCTTACTACCGGTCGGGCAGTTCTTC.

V gene TRBV5-1 combines with J gene TRBJ2-5, with 9 bases identical to TRBD2. This CDR3 has 18 amino acids. V was clipped by 0 bases and J by 0 bases; unmatched bases: 9. Germline CDR1 is SGHRS and CDR2 is YFSETQ. Written as DNA, the CDR3 is TGCGCCAGCAGCTTGGCCGTTGCTAGCGGGACGTACCAAGAGACCCAGTACTTC. Its translation is CASSLAVASGTYQETQYF.

This clone was detected only a few times. This rearrangement joins TRBV4-3 to TRBJ1-2; TRBD1 agrees at 7 bases. This CDR3 has 14 residues. Germline CDR1 and CDR2: LGHNA and YSLEER. V gave up 1 base and J gave up 6 bases; unmatched junction bases: 5. The DNA for the CDR3 is TGCGCCAGCAGCCAAGGACAGGGCATTAATGGCTACACCTTC. This encodes CASSQGQGINGYTF.

The chain couples TRBV6-5 to TRBJ2-7, with 7 bases fitting TRBD1. From germline, CDR1 is MNHEY and CDR2 SVGAGI. CDR3 length: 13 residues. CDR3 amino acids: CSSRGGLVSEQYF. The CDR3 coding sequence is TGTTCCTCAAGAGGGGGCCTAGTAAGCGAGCAGTACTTC.

The chain uses TRBV2 and TRBJ2-1; the match to TRBD2 covers 8 bases. CDR3 length: 15 amino acids. The V gene end was trimmed by 6 bases and the J gene end by 7 bases; junction bases not matched to a gene: 11. Germline V CDR1 and CDR2: SNHLY, FYNNEI. CDR3 coding DNA: TGTGCCAGCAGCATGACTAGCGCCTCTGGGAATGAGCAGTTCTTC. Translating it yields CASSMTSASGNEQFF.

The sample holds one count of this clone. This rearrangement joins TRBV7-2 to TRBJ2-3; D is possibly TRBD2 (7 bases). Germline V gene sequence: CDR1 SGHTA, CDR2 FQGNSA. The CDR3 totals 15 residues. V was shortened by 4 bases and J by 6 bases, with 17 bases between the two germline ends. CDR3 region: CASSSRGGVRDTQYF. CDR3 nucleotides: TGTGCCAGCAGCTCCAGGGGAGGGGTTCGGGATACGCAGTATTTT. The variable domain in full, with the rest retrieved from reference TRBV7-2 and TRBJ2-3, is GAGVSQSPSNKVTEKGKDVELRCDPISGHTALYWYRQSLGQGLEFLIYFQGNSAPDKSGLPSDRFSAERTGGSVSTLTIQRTQQEDSAVYLCASSSRGGVRDTQYFGPGTRLTVL.

This clone was observed a few times. V is TRBV6-5 and J is TRBJ1-2; no definite D call. CDR1 is MNHEY, CDR2 SVGAGI, per germline. Trimming removed 10 bases from V and 8 bases from J, with 14 bases in between. CDR3 length: 11 amino acids. DNA for the CDR3: TGTGCCACGTCCCTTCGAGGGGGCTACACCTTC. Residues: CATSLRGGYTF.

This clone was recorded a few times. J is TRBJ2-7 and V is TRBV30; D not resolved. With 2 bases removed from V and 0 bases from J, the gap between germline ends came to 5 bases. CDR1 is GTSNPN and CDR2 is SVGIG in the germline V gene (reference sequence). The CDR3 totals 12 residues. The CDR3 loop is CAWSRSSYEQYF. The CDR3 nucleotides read TGTGCCTGGAGTAGGAGCTCCTACGAGCAGTACTTC.

The V call is TRBV5-6, the J call TRBJ2-7; 10 bases are shared with TRBD2. V trimming: 3 bases; J trimming: 6 bases; junction bases outside the gene matches: 9. The CDR3 is 15 residues long. Germline values: CDR1 SGHDT, CDR2 YYEEEE. CDR3 DNA sequence: TGTGCCAGCAGCTGGAGACTAGCGGGTAATTCCGAGCAGTACTTC. Translating it yields CASSWRLAGNSEQYF.

This clone appeared a few times. V usage is TRBV14 and J usage is TRBJ2-7, with 10 bases identical to TRBD1. Trimming removed 0 bases from V and 3 bases from J; junction bases left unmatched: 11. CDR1 is SGHDN, CDR2 FVKESK, per germline. The CDR3 sequence is 18 residues long. DNA of the CDR3: TGTGCCAGCAGCCAAGAACCCGGGACAGGGGAAAATCTCTACGAGCAGTACTTC. Protein: CASSQEPGTGENLYEQYF.

This chain uses TRBV3-1 (or the pseudogene TRBV3-2) with TRBJ1-3; no firm D call. V was trimmed by 0 bases and J by 2 bases, leaving 8 bases between them. CDR1 is LGHDT, CDR2 YNNKEL, per germline (reference sequence). The CDR3 length is 15 residues. The CDR3 region is CASSQDRGPGNTIYF. The CDR3 coding sequence is TGTGCCAGCAGCCAAGATCGTGGGCCTGGAAACACCATATATTTT.

This sequence joins TRBV7-5 and TRBJ1-2. TRBV7-5 is noted as a pseudogene. This CDR3 contains 11 residues. The CDR3 DNA follows: TGTGCCAGACAAGTGAGTAATGGCTACACCTTC. The encoded protein is CARQVSNGYTF.

The chain has TRBV7-9 and TRBJ2-2; TRBD2 matches 8 bases. The CDR3 consists of 15 residues. Germline CDR1 reads SEHNR; CDR2 reads FQNEAQ (reference sequence). J was trimmed by 7 bases and V by 5 bases; bases with no gene match: 9. DNA of the CDR3: TGTGCCAGCAGCCCTGGACTAGCTGAGGGCGGGGAGCTGTTTTTT. This gives the protein CASSPGLAEGGELFF.

This clone was picked up one time. The chain combines TRBV2 with TRBJ2-1, with D possibly matching TRBD2 (6 bases). The V end lost 10 bases, the J end lost 4 bases, and 17 bases lay between the germline ends. The germline gives CDR1 SNHLY, CDR2 FYNNEI. This CDR3 is built from 14 residues. CDR3 region: CATLPGTQYNEQFF. For the CDR3, the DNA is TGTGCCACGCTCCCCGGGACTCAATACAATGAGCAGTTCTTC.

V gene TRBV7-2 combines with J gene TRBJ1-3; 7 positions match TRBD1. The trim removed 5 bases at V and 4 bases at J, leaving 8 bases unmatched. CDR1 and CDR2 from the germline V gene are SGHTA and FQGNSA. This CDR3 spans 15 amino acids. DNA for the CDR3: TGTGCCAGCAGCCCCCCGACAGGGTCCGGAAACACCATATATTTT. Amino acid sequence: CASSPPTGSGNTIYF.

This chain joins TRBV7-7 and TRBJ2-5; possibly TRBD2 for D (5 bases). The germline CDR1 and CDR2 sequences are SSHAT and FNYEAQ (reference sequence). V was clipped by 1 base and J by 5 bases, with 8 bases between them. The CDR3 loop spans 13 amino acids. The CDR3 DNA reads TGTGCCAGCAGCTTAGGTGGGAGTGAGACCCAGTACTTC. It translates to CASSLGGSETQYF. The full variable domain, rest sourced from reference TRBV7-7 and TRBJ2-5, is GAGVSQSPRYKVTKRGQDVTLRCDPISSHATLYWYQQALGQGPEFLTYFNYEAQPDKSGLPSDRFSAERPEGSISTLTIQRTEQRDSAMYRCASSLGGSETQYFGPGTRLLVL.

This chain links TRBV28 with TRBJ1-3; no clear D gene. Trimming stripped 4 bases from V and 0 bases from J, with 13 bases between. The germline V gene encodes CDR1 MDHEN and CDR2 SYDVKM. This CDR3 region has 16 residues. CDR3 amino acids: CASSSPGGSSGNTIYF. The DNA for the CDR3 is TGTGCCAGCAGTTCCCCTGGCGGGAGCTCTGGAAACACCATATATTTT.

The genes are TRBV6-1 and TRBJ1-5; D call uncertain. The ends were cut back, 0 bases at V and 3 bases at J, with 9 bases in the middle. Germline CDR1 MNHNS, CDR2 SASEGT. The CDR3 is 15 residues long. The CDR3 DNA follows: TGTGCCAGCAGTGAAGCATGGCAGAACAATCAGCCCCAGCATTTT. Protein product: CASSEAWQNNQPQHF.

This clone is a singleton in its sample. The chain uses TRBV14 and TRBJ2-3; TRBD2 matches 8 bases. Trimming took 4 bases from V and 2 from J; bases not matched to a gene: 14. This CDR3 is 18 amino acids long. Per germline, CDR1 SGHDN and CDR2 FVKESK. CDR3 DNA: TGTGCCAGCAGCCCTACCACCCTAGCGGGTGGTTCCACAGATACGCAGTATTTT. Translated: CASSPTTLAGGSTDTQYF.

The CDR3 loop is CASSPRDRSYNEQFF. In DNA, the CDR3 is TGTGCCAGCAGCCCCCGAGACAGGTCTTACAATGAGCAGTTCTTC. The V and J genes are TRBV5-4 and TRBJ2-1, with D perhaps TRBD1 (6 bases). The CDR3 contains 15 residues. The germline V and J ends were trimmed by 4 bases and 4 bases, with 15 bases remaining between them. The V gene's germline CDR1 is SGHNT and CDR2 YYREEE (reference sequence).

The table lists this clone with many counts. The rearrangement links TRBV6-5 to TRBJ2-3; 9 nucleotides line up with TRBD1. The CDR3 runs to 12 residues. V shed 6 bases, J shed 5 bases, and the junction held 0 bases outside the gene matches. Germline CDR1 reads MNHEY; CDR2 reads SVGAGI. This chain's CDR3 is CASRDRGDTQYF. CDR3 sequence (DNA): TGTGCCAGCAGGGACAGGGGAGATACGCAGTATTTT.

This rearrangement joins TRBV9 to TRBJ2-3; possibly TRBD2 for D (6 bases). Germline CDR1 and CDR2: SGDLS and YYNGEE. The CDR3 is made up of 16 amino acids. Deletions cut 1 base from V and 1 base from J, with 13 bases between. The CDR3 nucleotides read TGTGCCAGCAGCGTAACGGGTAGCGGTCGCACAGATACGCAGTATTTT. It translates to CASSVTGSGRTDTQYF.

This clone has a handful of counts. The chain employs TRBV20-1 and TRBJ1-5; D unclear. V lost 3 bases to trimming and J lost 2 bases, with 11 bases between them. CDR3 length: 14 amino acids. Looked up from germline, CDR1 is DFQATT and CDR2 is SNEGSKA (reference sequence). The CDR3 coding sequence is TGCAGTGCTAGTCCTGCCGCGGGCAATCAGCCCCAGCATTTT. Protein sequence: CSASPAAGNQPQHF.